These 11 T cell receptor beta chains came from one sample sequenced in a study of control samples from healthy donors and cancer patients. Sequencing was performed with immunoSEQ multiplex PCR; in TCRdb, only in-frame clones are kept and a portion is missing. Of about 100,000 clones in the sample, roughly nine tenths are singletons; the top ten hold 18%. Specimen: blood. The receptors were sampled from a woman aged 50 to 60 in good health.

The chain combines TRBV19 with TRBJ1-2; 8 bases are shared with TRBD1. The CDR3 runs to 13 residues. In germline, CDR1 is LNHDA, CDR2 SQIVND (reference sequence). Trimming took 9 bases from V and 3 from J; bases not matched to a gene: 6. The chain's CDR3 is CASKTGADYGYTF. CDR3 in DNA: TGTGCCAGCAAGACAGGGGCCGACTATGGCTACACCTTC.

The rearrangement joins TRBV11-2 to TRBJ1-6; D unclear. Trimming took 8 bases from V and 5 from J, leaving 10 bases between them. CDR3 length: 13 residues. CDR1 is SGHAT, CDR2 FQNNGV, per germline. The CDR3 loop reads CASSLANNSPLHF. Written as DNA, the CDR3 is TGTGCCAGCTCTTTGGCCAATAATTCACCCCTCCACTTT.

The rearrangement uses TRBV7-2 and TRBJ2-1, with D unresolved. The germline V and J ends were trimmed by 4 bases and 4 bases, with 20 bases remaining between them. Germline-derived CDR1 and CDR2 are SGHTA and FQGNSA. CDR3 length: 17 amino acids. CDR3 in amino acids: CASSWLPRSGGYNEQFF. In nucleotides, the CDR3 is TGTGCCAGCAGCTGGCTCCCCAGGTCAGGCGGATACAATGAGCAGTTCTTC.

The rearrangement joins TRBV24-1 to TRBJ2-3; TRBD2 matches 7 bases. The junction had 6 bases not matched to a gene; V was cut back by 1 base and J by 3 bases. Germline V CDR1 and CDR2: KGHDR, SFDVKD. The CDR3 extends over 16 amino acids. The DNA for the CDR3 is TGTGCCACCAGTGATTTTGGCGGGAGAAATACAGATACGCAGTATTTT. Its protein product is CATSDFGGRNTDTQYF.

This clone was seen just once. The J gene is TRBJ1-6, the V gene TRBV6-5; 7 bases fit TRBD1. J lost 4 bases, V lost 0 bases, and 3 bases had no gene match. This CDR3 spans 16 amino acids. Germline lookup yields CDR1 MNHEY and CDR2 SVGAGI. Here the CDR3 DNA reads TGTGCCAGCAGTTACTCGGGGACAGAGTATAATTCACCCCTCCACTTT. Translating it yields CASSYSGTEYNSPLHF.

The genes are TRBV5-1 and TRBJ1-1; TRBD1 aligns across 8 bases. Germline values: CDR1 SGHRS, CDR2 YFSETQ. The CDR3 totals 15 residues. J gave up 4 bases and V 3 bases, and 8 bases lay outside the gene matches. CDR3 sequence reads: CASSSQPGQATEAFF. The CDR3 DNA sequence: TGCGCCAGCAGCTCTCAACCGGGACAGGCCACTGAAGCTTTCTTT.

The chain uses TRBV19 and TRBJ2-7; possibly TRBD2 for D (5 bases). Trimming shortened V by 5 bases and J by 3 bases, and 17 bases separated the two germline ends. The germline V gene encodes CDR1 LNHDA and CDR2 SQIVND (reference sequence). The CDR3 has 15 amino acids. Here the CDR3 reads CASSPSIGGFYEQYV. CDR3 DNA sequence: TGTGCCAGTAGTCCTTCTATTGGAGGTTTCTACGAGCAGTACGTC.

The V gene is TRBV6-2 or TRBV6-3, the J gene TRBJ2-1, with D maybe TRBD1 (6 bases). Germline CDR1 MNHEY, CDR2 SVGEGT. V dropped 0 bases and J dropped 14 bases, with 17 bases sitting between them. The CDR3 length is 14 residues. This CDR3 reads CASSYSMPTGDKFF. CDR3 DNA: TGTGCCAGCAGTTACTCGATGCCGACAGGTGATAAGTTCTTC.

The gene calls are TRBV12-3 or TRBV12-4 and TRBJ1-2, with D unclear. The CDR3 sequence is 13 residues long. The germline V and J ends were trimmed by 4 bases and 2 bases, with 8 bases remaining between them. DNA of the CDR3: TGTGCCAGCAGTTACCGGCTGAACTATGGCTACACCTTC. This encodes CASSYRLNYGYTF.

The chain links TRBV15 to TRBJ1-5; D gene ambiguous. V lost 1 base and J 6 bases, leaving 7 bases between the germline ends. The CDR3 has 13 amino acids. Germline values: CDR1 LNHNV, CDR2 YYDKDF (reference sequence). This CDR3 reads CATSRARVQPQHF. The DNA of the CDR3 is TGTGCCACCAGCAGAGCCCGGGTTCAGCCCCAGCATTTT.

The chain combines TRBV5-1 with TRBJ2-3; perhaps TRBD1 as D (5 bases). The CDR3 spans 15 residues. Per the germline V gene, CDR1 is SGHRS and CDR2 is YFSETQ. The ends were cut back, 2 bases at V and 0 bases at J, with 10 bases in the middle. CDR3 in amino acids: CASSLQEPSTDTQYF. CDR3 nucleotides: TGCGCCAGCAGCTTACAGGAGCCTAGCACAGATACGCAGTATTTT.